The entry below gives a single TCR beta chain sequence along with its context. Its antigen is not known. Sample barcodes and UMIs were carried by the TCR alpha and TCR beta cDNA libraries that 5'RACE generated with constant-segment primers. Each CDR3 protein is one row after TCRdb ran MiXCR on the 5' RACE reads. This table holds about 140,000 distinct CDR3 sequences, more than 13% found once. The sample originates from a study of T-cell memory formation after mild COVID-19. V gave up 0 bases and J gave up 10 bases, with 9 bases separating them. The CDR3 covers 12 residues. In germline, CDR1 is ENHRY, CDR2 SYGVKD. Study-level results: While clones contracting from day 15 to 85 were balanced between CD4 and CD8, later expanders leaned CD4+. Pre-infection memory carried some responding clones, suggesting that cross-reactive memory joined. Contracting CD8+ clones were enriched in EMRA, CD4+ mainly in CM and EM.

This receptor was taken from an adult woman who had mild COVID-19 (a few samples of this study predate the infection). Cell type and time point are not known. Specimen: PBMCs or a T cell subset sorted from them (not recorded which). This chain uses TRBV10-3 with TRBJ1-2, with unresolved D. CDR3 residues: CAISESTADYTF. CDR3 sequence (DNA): TGTGCCATCAGTGAGTCGACGGCAGACTACACCTTC.